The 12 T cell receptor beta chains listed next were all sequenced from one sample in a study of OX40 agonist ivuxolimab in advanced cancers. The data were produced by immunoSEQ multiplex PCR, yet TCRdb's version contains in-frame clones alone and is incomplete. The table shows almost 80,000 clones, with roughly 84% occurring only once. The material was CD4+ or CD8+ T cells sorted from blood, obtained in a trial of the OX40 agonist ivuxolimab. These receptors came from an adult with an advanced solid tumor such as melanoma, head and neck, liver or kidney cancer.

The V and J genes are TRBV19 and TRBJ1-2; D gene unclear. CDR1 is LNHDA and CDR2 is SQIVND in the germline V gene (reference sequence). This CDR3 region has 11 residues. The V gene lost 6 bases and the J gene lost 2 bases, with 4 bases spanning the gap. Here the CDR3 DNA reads TGTGCCAGTAGGCAGAACTATGGCTACACCTTC. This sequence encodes CASRQNYGYTF.

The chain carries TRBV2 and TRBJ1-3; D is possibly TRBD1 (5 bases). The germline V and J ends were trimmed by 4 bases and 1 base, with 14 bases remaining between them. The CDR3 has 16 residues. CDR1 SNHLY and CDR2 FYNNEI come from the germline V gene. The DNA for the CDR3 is TGTGCCAGCAGTGTAAGATCTCAGGGATCTGGAAACACCATATATTTT. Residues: CASSVRSQGSGNTIYF.

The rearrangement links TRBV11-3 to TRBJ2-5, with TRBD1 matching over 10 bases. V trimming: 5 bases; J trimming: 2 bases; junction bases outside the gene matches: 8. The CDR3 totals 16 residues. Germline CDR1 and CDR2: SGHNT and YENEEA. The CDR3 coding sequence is TGTGCCAGCAGCCCGGGACAGGGGCAAATTCAAGAGACCCAGTACTTC. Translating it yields CASSPGQGQIQETQYF.

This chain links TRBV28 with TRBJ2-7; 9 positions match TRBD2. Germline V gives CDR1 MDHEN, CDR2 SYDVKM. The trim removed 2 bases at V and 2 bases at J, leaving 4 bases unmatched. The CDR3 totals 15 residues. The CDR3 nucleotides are TGTGCCAGCAGTTTAACTAGCGGGCAAGCCTACGAGCAGTACTTC. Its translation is CASSLTSGQAYEQYF.

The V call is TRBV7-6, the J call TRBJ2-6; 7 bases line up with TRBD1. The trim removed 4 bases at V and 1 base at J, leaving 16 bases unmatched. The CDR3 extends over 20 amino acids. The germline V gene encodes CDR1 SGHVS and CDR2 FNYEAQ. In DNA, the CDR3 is TGTGCCAGCAGCTCCCAGACAGGGTTCGGGGTCGGGTCTGGGGCCAACGTCCTGACTTTC. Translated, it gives CASSSQTGFGVGSGANVLTF.

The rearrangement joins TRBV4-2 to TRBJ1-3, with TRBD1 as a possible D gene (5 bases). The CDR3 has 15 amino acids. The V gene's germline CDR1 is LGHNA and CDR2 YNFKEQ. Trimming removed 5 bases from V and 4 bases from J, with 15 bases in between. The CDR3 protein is CASSRGPLGGNTIYF. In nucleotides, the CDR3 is TGTGCCAGCAGCAGGGGCCCTCTGGGAGGAAACACCATATATTTT.

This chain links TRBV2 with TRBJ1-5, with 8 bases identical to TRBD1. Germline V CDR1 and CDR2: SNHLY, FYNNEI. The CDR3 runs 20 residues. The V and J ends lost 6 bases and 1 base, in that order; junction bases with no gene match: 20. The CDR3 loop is CASSNRDRRLDFISNQPQHF. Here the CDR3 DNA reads TGTGCCAGCAGCAACCGGGACAGGCGCCTAGACTTCATAAGCAATCAGCCCCAGCATTTT.

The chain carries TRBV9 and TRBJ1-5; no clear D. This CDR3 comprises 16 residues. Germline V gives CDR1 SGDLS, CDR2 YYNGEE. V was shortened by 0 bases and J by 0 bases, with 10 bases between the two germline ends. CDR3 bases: TGTGCCAGCAGCGTAGAAACAGAGAGTAGCAATCAGCCCCAGCATTTT. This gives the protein CASSVETESSNQPQHF.

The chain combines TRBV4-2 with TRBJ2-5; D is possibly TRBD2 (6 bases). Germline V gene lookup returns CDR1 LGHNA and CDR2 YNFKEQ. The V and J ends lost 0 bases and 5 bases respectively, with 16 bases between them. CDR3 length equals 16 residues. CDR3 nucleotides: TGTGCCAGCAGCCAAGATACGAAGTCCCGGGGGGAGACCCAGTACTTC. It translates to CASSQDTKSRGETQYF.

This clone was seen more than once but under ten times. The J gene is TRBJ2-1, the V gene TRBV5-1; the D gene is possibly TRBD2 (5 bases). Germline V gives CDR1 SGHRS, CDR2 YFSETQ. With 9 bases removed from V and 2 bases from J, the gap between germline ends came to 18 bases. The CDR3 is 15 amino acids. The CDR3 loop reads CATSLRVAAYNEQFF. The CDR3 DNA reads TGCGCCACCTCCTTGAGGGTAGCTGCCTACAATGAGCAGTTCTTC.

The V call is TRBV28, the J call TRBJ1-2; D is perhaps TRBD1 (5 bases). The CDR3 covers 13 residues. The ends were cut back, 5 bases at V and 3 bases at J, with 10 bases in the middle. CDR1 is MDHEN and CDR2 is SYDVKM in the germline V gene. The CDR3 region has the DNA TGTGCCAGCAGTCAGGCAGGGCACTATGGCTACACCTTC. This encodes CASSQAGHYGYTF.

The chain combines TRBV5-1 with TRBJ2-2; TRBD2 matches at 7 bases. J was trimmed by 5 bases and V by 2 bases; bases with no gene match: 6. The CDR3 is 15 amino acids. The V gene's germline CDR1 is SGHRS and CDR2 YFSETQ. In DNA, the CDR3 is TGCGCCAGCAGCTTTAGCCTAGCGGATACCGGGGAGCTGTTTTTT. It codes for CASSFSLADTGELFF.